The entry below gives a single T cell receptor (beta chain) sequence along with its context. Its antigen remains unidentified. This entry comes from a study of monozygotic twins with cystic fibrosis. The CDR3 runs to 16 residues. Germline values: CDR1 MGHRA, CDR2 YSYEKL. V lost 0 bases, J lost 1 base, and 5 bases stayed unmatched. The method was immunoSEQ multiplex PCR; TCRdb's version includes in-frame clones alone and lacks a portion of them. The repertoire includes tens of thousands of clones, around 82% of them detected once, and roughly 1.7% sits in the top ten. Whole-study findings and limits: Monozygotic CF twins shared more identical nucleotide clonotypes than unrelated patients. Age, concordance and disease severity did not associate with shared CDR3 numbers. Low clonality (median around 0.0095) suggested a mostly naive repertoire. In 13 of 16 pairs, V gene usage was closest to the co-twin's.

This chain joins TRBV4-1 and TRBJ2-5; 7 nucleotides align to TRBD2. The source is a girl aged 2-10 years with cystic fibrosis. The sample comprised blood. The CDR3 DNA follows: TGCGCCAGCAGCCAAGAGGGGGGGACCTTCCAAGAGACCCAGTACTTC. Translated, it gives CASSQEGGTFQETQYF.